The sequence of this TCR beta chain was determined in a study of T-cell reconstitution after alpha-beta-depleted transplantation in children. Study-level points and caveats: Surviving recipient T cells and thymic progenitors produced the high day-60 TCRbeta diversity seen in some patients. T-cell numbers and diversity, one year after transplant, stemmed largely from T cells that were newly produced. It was reported that alpha-beta T cells came from several hundred expanded graft clones (about two months after transplant).

Points on this clonotype: Its target is unknown.

The CDR3 consists of 13 residues. Trimming took off 2 bases at V and 1 base at J, with 4 bases between the two ends. In germline, CDR1 is MNHEY, CDR2 SVGAGI. Unique molecular identifiers tagged the TCRbeta library. TCRdb independently ran MiXCR on the PCR reads; one entry per CDR3 protein. The table includes 440,000 or so distinct CDR3 sequences, approximately 41% detected once. The chain recombines TRBV6-5 with TRBJ2-3; D unresolved. This specimen consisted of PBMCs, obtained before TCRalphabeta/CD19-depleted stem cell transplant. The sequence derives from a girl aged 2 to 9 with aplastic anemia, due to receive a stem cell transplant. CDR3: CASSYTGTDTQYF. CDR3 bases: TGTGCCAGCAGTTACACAGGCACAGATACGCAGTATTTT.